The 14 T cell receptor beta chains reported below all come from one sample, sequenced in a study of blood T cell repertoires in COVID-19. Generated by immunoSEQ multiplex PCR, the TCRdb table keeps only in-frame clones and is missing some. The repertoire holds 200,000 or so clones, with about 80% as singletons. Sequenced material: PBMCs or T cells enriched from blood (not recorded which). Receptor source: a woman in her thirties or forties with acute COVID-19.

This chain uses TRBV4-1 with TRBJ2-3; 7 nucleotides match TRBD2. Germline CDR1 is MGHRA and CDR2 is YSYEKL. The trim removed 5 bases at V and 1 base at J, leaving 12 bases unmatched. The CDR3 has 17 amino acids. The CDR3 DNA is TGCGCCAGCAGCTACCGGGACTACCAGAGAGGCACAGATACGCAGTATTTT. It translates to CASSYRDYQRGTDTQYF.

Points on this clone: Other DNA sequences in the same sample also yield this CDR3. The chain links TRBV6-5 to TRBJ2-3, with D possibly being TRBD1 (6 bases). The CDR3 has 14 amino acids. The V gene's germline CDR1 is MNHEY and CDR2 SVGAGI. The V end was cut by 6 bases, the J end by 0 bases, with 10 bases between. CDR3: CASRDRTSTDTQYF. The CDR3 DNA follows: TGTGCCAGCAGGGACAGAACTAGCACAGATACGCAGTATTTT.

This sequence joins TRBV6-4 and TRBJ2-1; 10 positions agree with TRBD2. Germline CDR1 and CDR2: MRHNA and SNTAGT. The CDR3 runs 20 residues. The V gene end was trimmed by 6 bases and the J gene end by 9 bases; junction bases not matched to a gene: 26. The CDR3 is CASSLFPRPGAGGFKGEQFF. The CDR3 region has the DNA TGTGCCAGCAGCCTATTCCCCCGCCCAGGAGCGGGGGGGTTCAAGGGTGAGCAGTTCTTC.

The V gene is TRBV27, the J gene TRBJ2-3; D possibly corresponds to TRBD2 (6 bases). The germline V and J ends were trimmed by 8 bases and 6 bases, with 21 bases remaining between them. Germline V gene data show CDR1 as MNHEY and CDR2 as SMNVEV (reference sequence). The CDR3 consists of 15 residues. The CDR3 coding sequence is TGTGCCAGCGCTCCCGGGACTTCTTATGGGGATACGCAGTATTTT. This gives the protein CASAPGTSYGDTQYF.

This clone was counted once. The V gene is TRBV7-3, the J gene TRBJ2-2; D possibly corresponds to TRBD1 (6 bases). The CDR3 length is 15 residues. The V end was cut by 6 bases, the J end by 0 bases, with 11 bases between. CDR1 and CDR2 (germline): SGHTA, FQGTGA. CDR3 nucleotides: TGTGCCAGCAGACGTGGACAGACGAACACCGGGGAGCTGTTTTTT. Its protein product is CASRRGQTNTGELFF.

A single count supports this clone. This chain uses TRBV11-2 with TRBJ2-7, with a tentative D call TRBD2 (5 bases). This CDR3 region has 16 residues. Trimming left V 1 base short and J 2 bases short, with 15 bases between. The V gene's germline CDR1 is SGHAT and CDR2 FQNNGV. CDR3 DNA: TGTGCCAGCAGCTTAGGGTTTGGGTCGGGAACCTACGAGCAGTACTTC. It encodes CASSLGFGSGTYEQYF.

V and J are TRBV28 and TRBJ1-1; D may be TRBD1 (5 bases). This CDR3 comprises 14 residues. Trimming removed 2 bases from V and 5 bases from J, with 12 bases in between. Germline values: CDR1 MDHEN, CDR2 SYDVKM. Written as DNA, the CDR3 is TGTGCCAGCAGTTTAGGGCCGGGGGTGACTGAAGCTTTCTTT. This translates into CASSLGPGVTEAFF.

The V gene is TRBV9, the J gene TRBJ2-5, with D maybe TRBD2 (6 bases). Per the germline V gene, CDR1 is SGDLS and CDR2 is YYNGEE. The CDR3 has 14 residues. V was shortened by 0 bases and J by 2 bases, with 8 bases between the two germline ends. CDR3 protein: CASSVGGAQETQYF. The CDR3 nucleotides are TGTGCCAGCAGCGTAGGCGGGGCACAAGAGACCCAGTACTTC.

This sequence joins TRBV30 and TRBJ1-6; possibly TRBD1 for D (6 bases). Trimming took 3 bases from V and 7 from J, leaving 13 bases between them. The CDR3 runs 14 residues. Germline V gene lookup returns CDR1 GTSNPN and CDR2 SVGIG (reference sequence). CDR3 bases: TGTGCCTGGAGCGCAGGACAGAGGAATTCACCCCTCCACTTT. It encodes CAWSAGQRNSPLHF.

The chain combines TRBV27 with TRBJ1-2; D is ambiguous. Trimming took off 8 bases at V and 4 bases at J, with 11 bases between the two ends. The CDR3 runs 12 residues. Germline CDR1 MNHEY, CDR2 SMNVEV (reference sequence). The CDR3 protein is CASGLGGYGYTF. CDR3 sequence (DNA): TGTGCCAGCGGCCTAGGAGGCTATGGCTACACCTTC.

J is TRBJ2-1 and V is TRBV5-6, with D possibly being TRBD1 (5 bases). Germline CDR1 and CDR2: SGHDT and YYEEEE. Trimming shortened V by 0 bases and J by 0 bases, and 7 bases separated the two germline ends. The CDR3 runs to 15 residues. The CDR3 loop reads CASSLVTDSYNEQFF. CDR3 bases: TGTGCCAGCAGCTTGGTGACAGACTCCTACAATGAGCAGTTCTTC.

This clone was detected once. V gene TRBV19 combines with J gene TRBJ2-1; 8 bases are a match to TRBD2. Germline V gene sequence: CDR1 LNHDA, CDR2 SQIVND (reference sequence). After removal of 6 bases from V and 1 base from J, the junction contained 14 bases not matched to a gene. This CDR3 is 18 amino acids long. CDR3 nucleotides: TGTGCCAGTAGGACCGGACGGGGGGGCCTTGGGTCCTACAATGAGCAGTTCTTC. Amino acid sequence: CASRTGRGGLGSYNEQFF.

The chain combines TRBV29-1 with TRBJ1-1; D is possibly TRBD1 (5 bases). Germline V gene lookup returns CDR1 SQVTM and CDR2 ANQGSEA. This CDR3 is 13 amino acids long. Between the trimmed V and J ends, which lost 5 bases and 4 bases, there was a span of 14 bases. The DNA for the CDR3 is TGCAGCGTTCGGACACCTTGGGGCACTGAAGCTTTCTTT. It specifies CSVRTPWGTEAFF. The complete variable domain, with remaining parts taken from reference TRBV29-1 and TRBJ1-1, reads SAVISQKPSRDICQRGTSLTIQCQVDSQVTMMFWYRQQPGQSLTLIATANQGSEATYESGFVIDKFPISRPNLTFSTLTVSNMSPEDSSIYLCSVRTPWGTEAFFGQGTRLTVV.

The V and J genes are TRBV5-4 and TRBJ1-2; D perhaps matches TRBD1 (5 bases). CDR3 size: 13 residues. Germline V lookup: CDR1 SGHNT, CDR2 YYREEE (reference sequence). The V and J ends lost 4 bases and 7 bases respectively, with 14 bases between them. Here the CDR3 DNA reads TGTGCCAGCAGCGAAGAACAGGTCGGTGGCTACACCTTC. It translates to CASSEEQVGGYTF.